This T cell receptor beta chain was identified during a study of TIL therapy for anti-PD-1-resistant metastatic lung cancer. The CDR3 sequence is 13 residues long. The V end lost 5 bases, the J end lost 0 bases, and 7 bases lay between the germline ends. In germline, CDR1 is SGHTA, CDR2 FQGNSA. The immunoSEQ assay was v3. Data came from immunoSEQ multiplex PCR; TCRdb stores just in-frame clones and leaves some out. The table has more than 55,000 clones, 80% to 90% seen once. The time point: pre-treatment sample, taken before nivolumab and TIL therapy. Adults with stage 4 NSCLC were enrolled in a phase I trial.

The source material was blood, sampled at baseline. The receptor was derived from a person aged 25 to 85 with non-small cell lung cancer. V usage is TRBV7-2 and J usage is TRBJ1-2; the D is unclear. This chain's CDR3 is CASSQQTNYGYTF. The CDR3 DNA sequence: TGTGCCAGCAGCCAACAAACTAACTATGGCTACACCTTC.